This T cell receptor (beta chain) emerged from a study of early T cells in non-severe SARS-CoV-2 infection. This clonotype came up many times. Individual cDNA molecules each received unique molecular identifiers attached to them. TCRdb re-called the 5' RACE reads with MiXCR, one entry per CDR3 protein. The data show more than 65,000 distinct CDR3 sequences, roughly an eighth seen once. V was cut by 3 bases and J by 3 bases, with 9 bases left in between. This CDR3 spans 13 amino acids. This chain joins TRBV12-3 or TRBV12-4 and TRBJ2-7, with TRBD1 as a possible D gene (6 bases). The sample was whole blood. The TCR originated in an adult who was a healthcare worker with PCR-confirmed SARS-CoV-2 infection or an uninfected control (not recorded which). This chain's CDR3 is CASSFGQLYEQYF. In DNA form, the CDR3 reads TGTGCCAGCAGTTTCGGACAGCTCTACGAGCAGTACTTC.